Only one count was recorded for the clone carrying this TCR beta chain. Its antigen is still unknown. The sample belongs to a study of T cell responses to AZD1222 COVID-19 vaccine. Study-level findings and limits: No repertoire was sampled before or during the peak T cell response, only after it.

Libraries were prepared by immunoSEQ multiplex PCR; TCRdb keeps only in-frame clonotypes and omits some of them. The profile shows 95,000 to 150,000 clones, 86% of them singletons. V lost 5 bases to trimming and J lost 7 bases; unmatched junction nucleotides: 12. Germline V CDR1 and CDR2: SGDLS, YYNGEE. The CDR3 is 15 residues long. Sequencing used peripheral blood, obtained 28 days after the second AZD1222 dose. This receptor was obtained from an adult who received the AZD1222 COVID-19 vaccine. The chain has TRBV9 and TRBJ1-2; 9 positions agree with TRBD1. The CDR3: CASSRRVQGARGYTF. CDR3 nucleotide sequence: TGTGCCAGCAGTCGTAGGGTACAGGGGGCGCGTGGCTACACCTTC.